The 30 T cell receptor beta chains reported below all come from one sample, sequenced in a study of cytomegalovirus exposure and HLA in healthy donors. The data were produced by immunoSEQ multiplex PCR, yet TCRdb's version contains in-frame clones alone and is incomplete. The table shows 82,000 or so clones, with roughly 96% occurring only once. The material sequenced was PBMCs. Receptor source: a woman between 18 and 29 years old in good health and CMV-seronegative.

The chain links TRBV6-5 to TRBJ1-2; 7 nucleotides agree with TRBD1. The CDR3 spans 14 residues. V lost 10 bases to trimming and J lost 5 bases; unmatched junction nucleotides: 13. Per the germline V gene, CDR1 is MNHEY and CDR2 is SVGAGI. The CDR3 spells CATFGTGAGYGYTF. CDR3 DNA sequence: TGTGCCACCTTTGGAACAGGGGCGGGATATGGCTACACCTTC.

There are many counts of this clone. The CDR3 reads CASSGQAQETQYF. The CDR3 DNA reads TGTGCCAGCAGTGGGCAGGCGCAAGAGACCCAGTACTTC. V usage is TRBV6-1 and J usage is TRBJ2-5; unclear D gene. V was clipped by 4 bases and J by 2 bases, with 8 bases between them. Germline lookup yields CDR1 MNHNS and CDR2 SASEGT. This CDR3 contains 13 residues.

This sequence joins TRBV5-1 and TRBJ2-3, with 7 bases aligning to TRBD1. This CDR3 comprises 14 residues. The V gene's germline CDR1 is SGHRS and CDR2 YFSETQ. The ends lost 9 bases at V and 1 base at J; junction bases unmatched: 8. The CDR3: CATRRDSRTDTQYF. CDR3 in DNA: TGCGCCACCCGCCGGGACAGCCGCACAGATACGCAGTATTTT.

The V gene is TRBV6-5, the J gene TRBJ2-7, with 11 bases lining up with TRBD2. The germline V gene has CDR1 MNHEY and CDR2 SVGAGI. J lost 6 bases, V lost 0 bases, and 1 base had no gene match. This CDR3 spans 14 amino acids. The CDR3 sequence is CASSYSGLAGEQYF. The CDR3 nucleotides are TGTGCCAGCAGTTACTCAGGACTAGCGGGCGAGCAGTACTTC.

This clone was seen once. This chain joins TRBV15 and TRBJ1-2; D remains ambiguous. CDR3 length: 15 residues. CDR1 is LNHNV, CDR2 YYDKDF, per germline (reference sequence). Trimming removed 0 bases from V and 5 bases from J, with 13 bases in between. The CDR3 spells CATSRDPNQRYGYTF. As DNA, the CDR3 is TGTGCCACCAGCAGAGATCCGAACCAGAGGTATGGCTACACCTTC. Using reference TRBV15 and TRBJ1-2 for the parts outside the CDR3, the full variable domain is DAMVIQNPRYQVTQFGKPVTLSCSQTLNHNVMYWYQQKSSQAPKLLFHYYDKDFNNEADTPDNFQSRRPNTSFCFLDIRSPGLGDTAMYLCATSRDPNQRYGYTFGSGTRLTVV.

The rearrangement uses TRBV15 and TRBJ1-2; possible D gene TRBD1, 6 bases. Trimming removed 5 bases from V and 5 bases from J, with 12 bases in between. The CDR3 has 13 amino acids. The germline gives CDR1 LNHNV, CDR2 YYDKDF (reference sequence). The DNA for the CDR3 is TGTGCCACCAGCGGCGGACAGAAGTATGGCTACACCTTC. Protein sequence: CATSGGQKYGYTF.

This clone has only one observation. The chain carries TRBV30 and TRBJ1-5; D not resolved. This CDR3 region has 13 residues. Germline V CDR1 and CDR2: GTSNPN, SVGIG (reference sequence). The V gene lost 4 bases and the J gene lost 3 bases, with 10 bases spanning the gap. As DNA, the CDR3 is TGTGCCTGGAAGGGAGGGCCCAATCAGCCCCAGCATTTT. Translation gives CAWKGGPNQPQHF.

This rearrangement joins TRBV9 to TRBJ2-7, with a tentative D call TRBD2 (6 bases). The length of the CDR3 is 15 residues. Germline V gene sequence: CDR1 SGDLS, CDR2 YYNGEE. V was trimmed by 1 base and J by 4 bases, leaving 15 bases between them. CDR3 residues: CASSVYGGGGYEQYF. In nucleotides, the CDR3 is TGTGCCAGCAGCGTATACGGGGGAGGAGGTTACGAGCAGTACTTC.

The J gene is TRBJ1-2, the V gene TRBV10-2, with D possibly matching TRBD1 (6 bases). The CDR3 is made up of 12 amino acids. Germline CDR1 WSHSY, CDR2 SAAADI. V was cut by 5 bases and J by 7 bases, with 11 bases left in between. CDR3 sequence: CASSPGVVGYTF. DNA of the CDR3: TGCGCCAGCAGTCCAGGGGTGGTTGGCTACACCTTC.

The chain combines TRBV2 with TRBJ1-1; D is uncertain. V was shortened by 7 bases and J by 6 bases, with 12 bases between the two germline ends. The CDR3 loop spans 12 amino acids. Germline V gives CDR1 SNHLY, CDR2 FYNNEI. The CDR3 nucleotides read TGTGCCAGCACCAAAGGAGGATCTGAAGCTTTCTTT. Its protein is CASTKGGSEAFF.

V and J are TRBV19 and TRBJ1-2; no clear D. The CDR3 length is 14 residues. Per germline, CDR1 LNHDA and CDR2 SQIVND (reference sequence). Trimming took off 6 bases at V and 4 bases at J, with 15 bases between the two ends. This CDR3 reads CASSRDLYLYGYTF. For the CDR3, the DNA is TGTGCCAGTAGCCGAGATCTCTACCTCTATGGCTACACCTTC.

The chain carries TRBV4-1 and TRBJ2-5, with D perhaps TRBD1 (6 bases). The CDR3 spans 13 residues. In germline, CDR1 is MGHRA, CDR2 YSYEKL. The V end lost 4 bases, the J end lost 5 bases, and 11 bases lay between the germline ends. CDR3 sequence: CASSRRGTETQYF. Written as DNA, the CDR3 is TGCGCCAGCAGCCGAAGGGGGACCGAGACCCAGTACTTC.

V is TRBV13 and J is TRBJ2-1; 14 bases are shared with TRBD2. The germline V gene has CDR1 PRHDT and CDR2 FYEKMQ (reference sequence). With 4 bases clipped from V and 5 bases from J, the junction kept 4 bases outside the gene matches. CDR3 length equals 16 residues. In DNA, the CDR3 is TGTGCCAGCAGCTCGGGACTAGCGGGGGCCGACAATGAGCAGTTCTTC. It codes for CASSSGLAGADNEQFF.

The chain joins TRBV27 to TRBJ1-2; 11 bases are a match to TRBD1. Germline V gene lookup returns CDR1 MNHEY and CDR2 SMNVEV (reference sequence). This CDR3 comprises 15 residues. Trimming at V came to 2 bases and at J to 4 bases, leaving 3 bases not matched to a gene. CDR3 sequence: CASSLGQGALYGYTF. The CDR3 coding sequence is TGTGCCAGCAGTTTAGGACAGGGGGCCCTCTATGGCTACACCTTC.

The chain recombines TRBV19 with TRBJ2-1; D is possibly TRBD2 (5 bases). Germline-derived CDR1 and CDR2 are LNHDA and SQIVND (reference sequence). This CDR3 has 16 amino acids. Trimming left V 3 bases short and J 0 bases short, with 12 bases between. For the CDR3, the DNA is TGTGCCAGTAGTATCGAGGGATTGAGCTCCTACAATGAGCAGTTCTTC. This codes for CASSIEGLSSYNEQFF.

The V and J genes are TRBV13 and TRBJ1-2, with D perhaps TRBD1 (5 bases). Trimming cost V 5 bases and J 5 bases, with 18 bases left between them. The CDR3 has 15 residues. In germline, CDR1 is PRHDT, CDR2 FYEKMQ (reference sequence). CDR3: CASSPGHFGGYGYTF. In nucleotides, the CDR3 is TGTGCCAGCAGCCCCGGACATTTCGGAGGGTATGGCTACACCTTC.

CDR3 sequence reads: CASSLGYRGEQYF. For the CDR3, the DNA is TGCGCCAGCAGCTTGGGATACAGGGGGGAGCAGTACTTC. This chain links TRBV5-1 with TRBJ2-7, with TRBD1 matching 8 bases. The CDR3 is 13 amino acids. With 0 bases clipped from V and 7 bases from J, the junction kept 3 bases outside the gene matches. The germline V gene has CDR1 SGHRS and CDR2 YFSETQ.

This chain joins TRBV6-5 and TRBJ1-2; 7 bases are shared with TRBD1. The CDR3 sequence is 14 residues long. The germline V gene encodes CDR1 MNHEY and CDR2 SVGAGI. V was clipped by 6 bases and J by 4 bases; unmatched bases: 8. The CDR3 region has the DNA TGTGCCAGCAGCCCGGGACAGATACCCTATGGCTACACCTTC. This translates into CASSPGQIPYGYTF.

The chain carries TRBV5-6 and TRBJ1-5, with D possibly TRBD1 on 6 matching bases. Trimming removed 4 bases from V and 3 bases from J, with 17 bases in between. The CDR3 is made up of 16 amino acids. Germline V gene lookup returns CDR1 SGHDT and CDR2 YYEEEE. The CDR3 is CASSRDGTLPNQPQHF. CDR3 in DNA: TGTGCCAGCAGCAGAGACGGGACACTCCCCAATCAGCCCCAGCATTTT.

The rearrangement links TRBV2 to TRBJ2-4; 8 bases are a match to TRBD2. The length of the CDR3 is 15 residues. Germline loops: CDR1 SNHLY, CDR2 FYNNEI. V lost 1 base, J lost 9 bases, and 8 bases stayed unmatched. CDR3 bases: TGTGCCAGCAGTGAAGAGGCGGGAGGCCGTAGCATTCAGTACTTC. It codes for CASSEEAGGRSIQYF.

V gene TRBV5-1 combines with J gene TRBJ2-4; D unclear. CDR1 is SGHRS, CDR2 YFSETQ, per germline. V lost 3 bases, J lost 0 bases, and 4 bases lay in between. This CDR3 region has 13 residues. DNA for the CDR3: TGCGCCAGCAGCTCCCTAGCCAAAAACATTCAGTACTTC. Translating it yields CASSSLAKNIQYF.

V usage is TRBV7-2 and J usage is TRBJ2-3, with 9 bases identical to TRBD1. CDR3 length equals 16 residues. With 1 base clipped from V and 4 bases from J, the junction kept 6 bases outside the gene matches. In germline, CDR1 is SGHTA, CDR2 FQGNSA. CDR3 sequence reads: CASSLGGQGAADTQYF. CDR3 DNA sequence: TGTGCCAGCAGCTTAGGGGGACAGGGAGCGGCAGATACGCAGTATTTT. Drawing the rest from reference TRBV7-2 and TRBJ2-3, the complete variable domain is GAGVSQSPSNKVTEKGKDVELRCDPISGHTALYWYRQSLGQGLEFLIYFQGNSAPDKSGLPSDRFSAERTGGSVSTLTIQRTQQEDSAVYLCASSLGGQGAADTQYFGPGTRLTVL.

The rearrangement joins TRBV9 to TRBJ1-5; weak D call: TRBD1 (5 bases). There are 14 residues in the CDR3. Germline CDR1 SGDLS, CDR2 YYNGEE. V was cut by 4 bases and J by 5 bases, with 13 bases left in between. CDR3 in DNA: TGTGCCAGCAGCCCCCGTGGGGCTGATCAGCCCCAGCATTTT. This sequence encodes CASSPRGADQPQHF.

V gene TRBV2 combines with J gene TRBJ2-7; a possible D gene is TRBD1 (6 bases). This CDR3 contains 11 residues. V shed 11 bases and J shed 6 bases, with 14 bases lying between them. Germline CDR1 reads SNHLY; CDR2 reads FYNNEI. The CDR3 here is CASQGQGEQYF. In nucleotides, the CDR3 is TGTGCCTCACAGGGCCAGGGCGAGCAGTACTTC.

The chain combines TRBV28 with TRBJ1-1; 7 positions match TRBD1. Unmatched junction bases numbered 13, after V lost 5 bases and J lost 4 bases. The length of the CDR3 is 16 residues. The germline CDR1 and CDR2 sequences are MDHEN and SYDVKM. The CDR3 loop reads CASSNRRGMFSTEAFF. The CDR3 DNA reads TGTGCCAGCAGTAACCGCAGGGGGATGTTTTCCACTGAAGCTTTCTTT.

This rearrangement joins TRBV11-2 to TRBJ1-2; 12 positions match TRBD1. Germline loops: CDR1 SGHAT, CDR2 FQNNGV. This CDR3 is 16 amino acids long. The V gene end was trimmed by 5 bases and the J gene end by 3 bases; junction bases not matched to a gene: 7. The CDR3: CASSRRDRGPDYGYTF. The CDR3, as DNA: TGTGCCAGCAGCCGCCGGGACAGGGGGCCGGACTATGGCTACACCTTC. Using reference TRBV11-2 and TRBJ1-2 for the parts outside the CDR3, the full variable domain is EAGVAQSPRYKIIEKRQSVAFWCNPISGHATLYWYQQILGQGPKLLIQFQNNGVVDDSQLPKDRFSAERLKGVDSTLKIQPAKLEDSAVYLCASSRRDRGPDYGYTFGSGTRLTVV.

The CDR3 here is CASNGNSYEQYF. CDR3 DNA sequence: TGTGCCAGCAACGGGAACTCCTACGAGCAGTACTTC. This chain connects TRBV28 to TRBJ2-7; perhaps TRBD2 as D (5 bases). V dropped 7 bases and J dropped 0 bases, with 7 bases sitting between them. Germline V gene sequence: CDR1 MDHEN, CDR2 SYDVKM. The CDR3 contains 12 residues.

This sequence joins TRBV6-6 and TRBJ1-2, with 7 bases that match TRBD1. There are 13 residues in the CDR3. Losses at the gene ends were 6 bases for V and 6 bases for J; bases not matched to a gene: 7. Germline lookup yields CDR1 MNHNY and CDR2 SVGAGI (reference sequence). The CDR3 is CASSPDREHGYTF. Here the CDR3 DNA reads TGTGCCAGCAGCCCCGACAGGGAACATGGCTACACCTTC.

The rearrangement uses TRBV5-1 and TRBJ1-4; 7 bases match TRBD1. This CDR3 is built from 18 residues. From germline, CDR1 is SGHRS and CDR2 YFSETQ. Trimming took 0 bases from V and 3 from J; bases not matched to a gene: 11. The chain's CDR3 is CASSLGRDSNLPNEKLFF. The CDR3 DNA reads as TGCGCCAGCAGCTTGGGACGGGACAGCAACCTTCCTAATGAAAAACTGTTTTTT. Full variable domain (rest looked up from reference TRBV5-1 and TRBJ1-4): KAGVTQTPRYLIKTRGQQVTLSCSPISGHRSVSWYQQTPGQGLQFLFEYFSETQRNKGNFPGRFSGRQFSNSRSEMNVSTLELGDSALYLCASSLGRDSNLPNEKLFFGSGTQLSVL.

The V and J genes are TRBV28 and TRBJ1-3, with D perhaps matching TRBD1 (5 bases). This CDR3 has 14 residues. Trimming took 6 bases from V and 0 from J, leaving 9 bases between them. From germline, CDR1 is MDHEN and CDR2 SYDVKM. CDR3 nucleotides: TGTGCCAGCAGGACAGCCCCCTCTGGAAACACCATATATTTT. Translated, it gives CASRTAPSGNTIYF.